This T cell receptor (beta chain) was identified during a study of blood T cell repertoires in COVID-19 (dated by TCRdb to the early 2020s). Concerning the study at large: The collaborator samples originated in the United States, Italy and Spain and spanned the acute and convalescent phases of COVID-19. The prospective study material was composed of cDNA or gDNA derived from T cells, B-cell-depleted T cells, or PBMCs. Subjects who had been exposed to COVID-19, were actively infected with it, or had recovered from it provided the deeply sampled blood TCRbeta repertoires that made up the dataset. The repertoires were released in a freely available public database intended as a resource for research on the immune response to SARS-CoV-2. The samples were drawn from two sources: the first 160 participants of the ongoing ImmuneRACE study, and about 1,300 subjects contributed by 6 global collaborators. Sample metadata almost always included a de-identified subject ID, COVID-19 status, age in years and sex. Where available, HLA class I and class II types were taken from metadata supplied by the sample provider and were not determined by assay-based typing.

Study-level results and caveats: The quantity of clinical and demographic metadata differed by source and by participant and was supplied without curation.

TCRbeta CDR3 regions were amplified from genomic DNA using the immunoSEQ Assay, a bias-controlled multiplex PCR. Processing in the source paper ran as follows. Nucleated cell counts per sample were estimated from amplification of reference gene primers within the assay. Sequence reads were collapsed and filtered to measure the absolute abundance of every unique TCRbeta CDR3 rearrangement. For each sample, productive Simpson clonality was calculated as the square root of Simpson's diversity index across productive rearrangements. The source is immuneACCESS, and TCRdb retained only in-frame sequences with V and J called. Part of the clones is not carried over; for the studies checked, unresolved V genes explain less than half of this, and the remainder is unexplained. V and J calls and clone size are given by that table; D and trimming were obtained from the DNA. Here the sample has about 310,000 clones; around 90% occur a single time. The ten largest clones capture 3.5% to 5% of the sample.

Notes on this clone: Its antigen remains unidentified. No base quality information exists; no much larger clone differs at one position.

Participants in the prospective study were enrolled through a virtual design, were aged roughly 18 to 100 years, and lived in approximately 25 United States geographic areas. In the prospective study, participants were assigned to cohorts based on the clinical history participants reported in a screening survey and a study questionnaire. In the prospective study, mobile phlebotomists collected whole blood, serum and a nasopharyngeal or oropharyngeal swab from each participant. Participants in the prospective study had the option to provide additional blood draws and questionnaires over an approximately 2-month period. Before DNA extraction, prospective study blood samples were shipped either frozen or at room temperature. This receptor was obtained from a woman aged 18-29 years with acute COVID-19. Source material: PBMCs or T cells enriched from blood (not recorded which).

The CDR3 reads as follows: CASSMGLAGMRSYEQYF. The DNA is as follows: TGTGCCAGCAGCATGGGACTAGCGGGAATGAGGTCCTACGAGCAGTACTTC. The rearranged chain carries TRBV5-8 and TRBJ2-7, with TRBD2 matching 13 junction bases. The CDR3 starts with the cysteine, ends with the phenylalanine, and has 17 residues. The entry retains the CDR3 DNA only, 51 bases that are in frame from base 1. Trimming removed 4 bases from V and 1 base from J; the gene matches leave 8 bases unexplained. In the germline V gene, CDR1 corresponds to SGHTS and CDR2 to YDEGEE. Full variable domain (CDR3 extended with the reference TRBV5-8 and TRBJ2-7 proteins): EAGVTQSPTHLIKTRGQQATLRCSPISGHTSVYWYQQALGLGLQFLLWYDEGEERNRGNFPPRFSGRQFPNYSSELNVNALELEDSALYLCASSMGLAGMRSYEQYFGPGTRLTVT.